Listed here is a single T cell receptor (beta chain). Its target is not known. This sample stems from a study of OX40 agonist ivuxolimab in advanced cancers. As for the study in general: Melanoma, hepatocellular carcinoma, head and neck or renal cell cancer occurred in dose-escalation patients. General study findings and limits: There was clonal expansion of CD4+ and CD8+ blood T cells by week 6 at 0.1 to 3.0 mg/kg.

V shed 4 bases, J shed 2 bases, and the junction held 6 bases outside the gene matches. CDR3 size: 18 residues. Germline lookup yields CDR1 PRHDT and CDR2 FYEKMQ (reference sequence). Individuals having autoimmune disease history or systemic immunosuppression were not enrolled. Data came from immunoSEQ multiplex PCR; TCRdb stores just in-frame clones and leaves some out. The table records some 53,000 clones, roughly 94% of them present only once. V usage is TRBV13 and J usage is TRBJ2-1; TRBD2 matches at 15 bases. The clonotype was recovered from an adult with an advanced solid tumor such as melanoma, head and neck, liver or kidney cancer. Material: CD4+ or CD8+ T cells sorted from blood, obtained in a trial of the OX40 agonist ivuxolimab. CDR3 DNA: TGTGCCAGCAGCTCTGGACTAGCGGGAGGGCCGGCCTACAATGAGCAGTTCTTC. It encodes CASSSGLAGGPAYNEQFF.